Sequencing of this T cell receptor (beta chain) was carried out in a study of blood T cells in healthy people across ages. This CDR3 spans 15 amino acids. Germline values: CDR1 GTSNPN, CDR2 SVGIG (reference sequence). V shed 0 bases and J shed 7 bases, with 16 bases lying between them. Primers used in a second PCR of roughly 6 to 12 cycles were a sample-barcoded 5' primer and a J-beta primer mix. TCRdb fed the 5' RACE reads into MiXCR, producing one record per CDR3 protein. The repertoire holds roughly 1,500,000 distinct CDR3 sequences, with 34% as singletons. Sequenced sample: blood. V and J are TRBV30 and TRBJ2-1; weak D call: TRBD2 (5 bases). The sequence was obtained from a woman aged 25-40 years in good health. The CDR3, as DNA: TGTGCCTGGAGTGTGTATCCCGTCTCGGGGAATGAGCAGTTCTTC. Residues: CAWSVYPVSGNEQFF.